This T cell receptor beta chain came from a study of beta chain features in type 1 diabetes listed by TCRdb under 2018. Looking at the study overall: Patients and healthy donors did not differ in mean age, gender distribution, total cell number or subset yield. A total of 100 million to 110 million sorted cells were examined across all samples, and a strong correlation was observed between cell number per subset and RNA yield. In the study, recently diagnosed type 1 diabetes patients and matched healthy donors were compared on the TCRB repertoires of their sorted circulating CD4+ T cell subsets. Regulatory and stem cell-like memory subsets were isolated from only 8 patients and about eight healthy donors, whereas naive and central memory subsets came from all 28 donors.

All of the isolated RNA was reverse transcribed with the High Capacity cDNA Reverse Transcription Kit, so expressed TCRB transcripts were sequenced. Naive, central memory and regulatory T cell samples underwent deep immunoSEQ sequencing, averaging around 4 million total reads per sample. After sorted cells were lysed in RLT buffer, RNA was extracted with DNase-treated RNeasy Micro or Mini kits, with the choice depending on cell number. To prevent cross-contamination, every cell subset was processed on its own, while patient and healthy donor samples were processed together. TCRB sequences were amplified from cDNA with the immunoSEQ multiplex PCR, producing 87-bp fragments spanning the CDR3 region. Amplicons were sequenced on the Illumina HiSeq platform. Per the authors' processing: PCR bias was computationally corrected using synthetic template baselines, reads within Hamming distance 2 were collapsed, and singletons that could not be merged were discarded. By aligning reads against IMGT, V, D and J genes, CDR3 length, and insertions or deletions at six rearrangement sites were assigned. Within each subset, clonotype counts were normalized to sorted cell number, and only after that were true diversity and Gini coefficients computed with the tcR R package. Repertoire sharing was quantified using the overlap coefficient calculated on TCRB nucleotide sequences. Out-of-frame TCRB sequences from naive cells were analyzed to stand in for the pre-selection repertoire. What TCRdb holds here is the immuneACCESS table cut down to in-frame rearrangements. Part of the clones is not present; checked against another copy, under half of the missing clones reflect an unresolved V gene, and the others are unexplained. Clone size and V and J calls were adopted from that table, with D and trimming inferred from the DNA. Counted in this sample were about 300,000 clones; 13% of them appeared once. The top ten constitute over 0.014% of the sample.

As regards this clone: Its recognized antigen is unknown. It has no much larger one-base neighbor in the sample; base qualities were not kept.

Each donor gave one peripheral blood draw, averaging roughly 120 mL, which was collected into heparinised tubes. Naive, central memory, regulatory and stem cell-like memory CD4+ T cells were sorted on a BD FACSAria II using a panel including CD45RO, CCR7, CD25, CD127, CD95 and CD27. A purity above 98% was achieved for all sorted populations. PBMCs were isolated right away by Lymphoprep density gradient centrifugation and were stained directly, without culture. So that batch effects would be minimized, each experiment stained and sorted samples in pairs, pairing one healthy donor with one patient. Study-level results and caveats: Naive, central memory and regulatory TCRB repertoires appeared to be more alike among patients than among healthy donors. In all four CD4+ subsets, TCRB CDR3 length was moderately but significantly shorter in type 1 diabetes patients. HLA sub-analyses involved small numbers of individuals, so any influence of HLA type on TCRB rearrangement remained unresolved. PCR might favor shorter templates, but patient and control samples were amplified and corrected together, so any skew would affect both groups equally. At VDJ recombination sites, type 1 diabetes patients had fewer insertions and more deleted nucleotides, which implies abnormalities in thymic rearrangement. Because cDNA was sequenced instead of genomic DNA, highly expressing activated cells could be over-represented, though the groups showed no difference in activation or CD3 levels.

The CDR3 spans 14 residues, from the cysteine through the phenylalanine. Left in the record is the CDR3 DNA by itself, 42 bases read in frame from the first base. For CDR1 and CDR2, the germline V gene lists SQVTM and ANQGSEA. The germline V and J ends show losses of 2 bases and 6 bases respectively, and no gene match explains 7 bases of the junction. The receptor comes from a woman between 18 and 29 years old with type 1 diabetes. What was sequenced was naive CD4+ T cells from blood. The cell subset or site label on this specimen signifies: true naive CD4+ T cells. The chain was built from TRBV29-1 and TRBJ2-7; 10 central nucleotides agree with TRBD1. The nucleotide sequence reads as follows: TGCAGCGTTGAATTGGACAGGGGGGGGGTCGAGCAGTACTTC. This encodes CSVELDRGGVEQYF.